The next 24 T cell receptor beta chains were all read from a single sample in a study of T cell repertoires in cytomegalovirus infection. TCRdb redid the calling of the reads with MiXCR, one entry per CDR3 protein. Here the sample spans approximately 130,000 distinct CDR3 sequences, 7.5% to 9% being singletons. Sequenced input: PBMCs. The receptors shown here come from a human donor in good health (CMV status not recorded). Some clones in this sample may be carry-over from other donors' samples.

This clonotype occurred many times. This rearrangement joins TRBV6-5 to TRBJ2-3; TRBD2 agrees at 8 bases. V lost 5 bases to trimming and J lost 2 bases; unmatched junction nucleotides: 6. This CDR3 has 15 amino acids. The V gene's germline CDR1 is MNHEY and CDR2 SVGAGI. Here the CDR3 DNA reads TGTGCCAGCAGTGGAGCGGGGGCCACCACAGATACGCAGTATTTT. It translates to CASSGAGATTDTQYF.

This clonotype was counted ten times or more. CDR3 sequence (DNA): TGCGCCAGCAGCCCTCGGACAGGGAAGAACACTGAAGCTTTCTTT. Translating gives CASSPRTGKNTEAFF. The chain uses TRBV4-1 and TRBJ1-1, with TRBD1 matching over 8 bases. Germline lookup yields CDR1 MGHRA and CDR2 YSYEKL. The V segment lost 4 bases and the J segment 1 base; nucleotides outside the gene matches: 5. The CDR3 has 15 residues.

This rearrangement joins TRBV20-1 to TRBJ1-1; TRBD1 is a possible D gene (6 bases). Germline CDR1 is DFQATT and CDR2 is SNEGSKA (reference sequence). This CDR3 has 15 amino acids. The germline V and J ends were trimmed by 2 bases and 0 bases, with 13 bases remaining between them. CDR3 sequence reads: CSARRTEVMNTEAFF. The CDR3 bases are TGCAGTGCTAGAAGGACAGAGGTAATGAACACTGAAGCTTTCTTT.

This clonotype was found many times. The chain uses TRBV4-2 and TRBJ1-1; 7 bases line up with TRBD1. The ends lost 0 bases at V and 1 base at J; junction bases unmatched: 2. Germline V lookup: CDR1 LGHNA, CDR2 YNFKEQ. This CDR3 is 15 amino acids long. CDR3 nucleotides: TGTGCCAGCAGCCAAGAGGCAGGGGGGAACACTGAAGCTTTCTTT. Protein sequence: CASSQEAGGNTEAFF.

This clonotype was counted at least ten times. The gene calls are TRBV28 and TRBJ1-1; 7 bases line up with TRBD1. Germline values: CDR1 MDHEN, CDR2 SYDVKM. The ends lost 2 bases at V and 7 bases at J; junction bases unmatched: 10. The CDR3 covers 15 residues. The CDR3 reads CASSLEAGGDGEAFF. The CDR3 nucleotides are TGTGCCAGCAGTTTAGAGGCAGGGGGTGACGGTGAAGCTTTCTTT.

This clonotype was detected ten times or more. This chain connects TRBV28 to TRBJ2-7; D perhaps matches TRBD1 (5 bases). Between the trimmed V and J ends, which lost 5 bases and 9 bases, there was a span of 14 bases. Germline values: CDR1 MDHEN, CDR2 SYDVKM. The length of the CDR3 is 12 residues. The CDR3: CASSRQLPGQYF. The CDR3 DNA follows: TGTGCCAGCAGTAGACAGCTACCTGGGCAGTACTTC.

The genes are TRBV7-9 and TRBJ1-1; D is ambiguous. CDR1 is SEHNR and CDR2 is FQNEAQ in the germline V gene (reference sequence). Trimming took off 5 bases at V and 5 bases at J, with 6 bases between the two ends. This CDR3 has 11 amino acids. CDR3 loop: CASSQETEAFF. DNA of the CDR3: TGTGCCAGCAGCCAGGAGACTGAAGCTTTCTTT.

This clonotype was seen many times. The CDR3 protein is CASSLGSLGAYEQYF. CDR3 nucleotides: TGTGCCAGCAGCCTCGGCTCCCTCGGGGCCTACGAGCAGTACTTC. The chain joins TRBV14 to TRBJ2-7, with D maybe TRBD2 (5 bases). CDR1 and CDR2 from the germline V gene are SGHDN and FVKESK. V was clipped by 4 bases and J by 2 bases, with 15 bases between them. This CDR3 has 15 residues.

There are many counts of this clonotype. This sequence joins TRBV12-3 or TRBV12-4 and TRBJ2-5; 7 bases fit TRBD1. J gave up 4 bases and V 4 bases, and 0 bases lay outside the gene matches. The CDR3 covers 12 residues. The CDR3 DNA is TGTGCCAGCAGTTACAGGGGAGAGACCCAGTACTTC. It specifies CASSYRGETQYF.

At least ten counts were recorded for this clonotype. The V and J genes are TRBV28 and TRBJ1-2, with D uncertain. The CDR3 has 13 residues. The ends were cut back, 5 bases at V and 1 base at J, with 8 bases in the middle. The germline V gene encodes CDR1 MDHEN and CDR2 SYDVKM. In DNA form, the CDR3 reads TGTGCCAGCAGTGGAGGGAATAACTATGGCTACACCTTC. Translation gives CASSGGNNYGYTF.

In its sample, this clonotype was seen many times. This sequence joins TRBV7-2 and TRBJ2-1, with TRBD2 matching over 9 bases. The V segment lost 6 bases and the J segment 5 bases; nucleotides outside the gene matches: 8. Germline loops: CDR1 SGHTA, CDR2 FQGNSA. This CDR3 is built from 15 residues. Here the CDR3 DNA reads TGTGCCAGCAGGAGCGGGCGGGGGGGCCACAATGAGCAGTTCTTC. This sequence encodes CASRSGRGGHNEQFF.

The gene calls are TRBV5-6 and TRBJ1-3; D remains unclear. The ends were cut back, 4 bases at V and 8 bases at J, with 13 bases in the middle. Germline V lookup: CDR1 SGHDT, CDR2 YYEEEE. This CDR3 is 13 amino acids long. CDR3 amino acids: CASSHRRLDTIYF. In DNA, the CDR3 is TGTGCCAGCAGCCATCGACGTCTGGACACCATATATTTT.

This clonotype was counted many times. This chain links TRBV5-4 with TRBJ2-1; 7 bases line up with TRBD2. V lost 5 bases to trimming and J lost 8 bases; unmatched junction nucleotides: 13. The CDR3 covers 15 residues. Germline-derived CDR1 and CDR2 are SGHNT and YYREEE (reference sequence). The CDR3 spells CASSPEGRGWDEQFF. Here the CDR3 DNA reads TGTGCCAGCAGTCCTGAGGGGCGGGGGTGGGATGAGCAGTTCTTC.

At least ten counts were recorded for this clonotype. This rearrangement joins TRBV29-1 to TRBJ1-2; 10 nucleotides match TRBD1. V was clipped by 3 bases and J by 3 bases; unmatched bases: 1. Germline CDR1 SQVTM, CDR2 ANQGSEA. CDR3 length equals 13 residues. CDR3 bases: TGCAGCGTTGAGGACAGGGGGGACTATGGCTACACCTTC. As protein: CSVEDRGDYGYTF.

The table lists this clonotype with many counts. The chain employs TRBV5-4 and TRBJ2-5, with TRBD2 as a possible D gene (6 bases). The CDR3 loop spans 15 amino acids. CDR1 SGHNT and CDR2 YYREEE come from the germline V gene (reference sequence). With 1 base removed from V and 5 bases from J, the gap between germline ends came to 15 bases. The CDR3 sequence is CASSLNPGDRETQYF. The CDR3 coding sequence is TGTGCCAGCAGCTTGAACCCGGGAGACCGGGAGACCCAGTACTTC.

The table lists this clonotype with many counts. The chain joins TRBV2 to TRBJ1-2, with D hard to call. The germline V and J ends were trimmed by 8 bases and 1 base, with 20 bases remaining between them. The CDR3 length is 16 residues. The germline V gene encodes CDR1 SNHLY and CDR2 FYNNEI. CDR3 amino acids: CASLERAARVNYGYTF. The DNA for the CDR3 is TGTGCCAGCTTGGAAAGGGCTGCGCGAGTTAACTATGGCTACACCTTC.

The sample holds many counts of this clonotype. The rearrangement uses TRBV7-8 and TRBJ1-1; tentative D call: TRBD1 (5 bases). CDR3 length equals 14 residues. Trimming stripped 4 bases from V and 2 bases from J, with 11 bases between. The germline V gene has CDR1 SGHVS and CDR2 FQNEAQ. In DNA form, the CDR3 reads TGTGCCAGCAGCTCTAGACAGATAAACACTGAAGCTTTCTTT. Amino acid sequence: CASSSRQINTEAFF.

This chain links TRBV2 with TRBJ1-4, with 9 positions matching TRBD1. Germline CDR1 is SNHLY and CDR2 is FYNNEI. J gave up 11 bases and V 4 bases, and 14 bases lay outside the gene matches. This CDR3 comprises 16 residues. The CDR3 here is CASSGRTGTGPGKLFF. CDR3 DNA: TGTGCCAGCAGTGGGAGAACCGGGACAGGGCCGGGGAAACTGTTTTTT.

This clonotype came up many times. The CDR3 is CASGRGRTEAFF. The DNA for the CDR3 is TGTGCCAGCGGTAGGGGCCGGACTGAAGCTTTCTTT. The V gene is TRBV6-1, the J gene TRBJ1-1; weak D call: TRBD1 (5 bases). Germline V gene lookup returns CDR1 MNHNS and CDR2 SASEGT. This CDR3 comprises 12 residues. The V gene lost 8 bases and the J gene lost 5 bases, with 12 bases spanning the gap.

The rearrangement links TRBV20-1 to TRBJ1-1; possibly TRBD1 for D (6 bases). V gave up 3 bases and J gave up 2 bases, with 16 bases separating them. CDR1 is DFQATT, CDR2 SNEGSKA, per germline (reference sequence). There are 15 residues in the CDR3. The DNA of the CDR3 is TGCAGTGCTAGGCCCAGGGGAAGAGGAAACACTGAAGCTTTCTTT. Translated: CSARPRGRGNTEAFF.

CDR3 residues: CASSPGQGATGELFF. The CDR3 coding sequence is TGTGCCAGCAGCCCGGGACAGGGGGCCACCGGGGAGCTGTTTTTT. This rearrangement joins TRBV7-2 to TRBJ2-2, with 12 bases fitting TRBD1. The V segment lost 5 bases and the J segment 4 bases; nucleotides outside the gene matches: 2. The CDR3 is 15 amino acids. Germline loops: CDR1 SGHTA, CDR2 FQGNSA.

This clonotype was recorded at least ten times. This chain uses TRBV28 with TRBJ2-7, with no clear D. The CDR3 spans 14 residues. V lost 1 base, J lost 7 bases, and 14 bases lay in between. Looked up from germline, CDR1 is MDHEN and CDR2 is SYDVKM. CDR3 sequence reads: CASSLLAQVVEQYF. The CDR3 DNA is TGTGCCAGCAGTTTATTGGCCCAAGTGGTGGAGCAGTACTTC.

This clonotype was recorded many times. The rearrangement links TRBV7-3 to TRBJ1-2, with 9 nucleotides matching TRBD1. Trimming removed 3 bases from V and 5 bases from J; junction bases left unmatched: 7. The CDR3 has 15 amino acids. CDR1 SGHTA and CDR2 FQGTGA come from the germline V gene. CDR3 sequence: CASSLGQGSSYGYTF. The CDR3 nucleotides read TGTGCCAGCAGCTTGGGACAGGGTTCGTCTTATGGCTACACCTTC. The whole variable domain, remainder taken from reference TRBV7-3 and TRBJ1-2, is GAGVSQTPSNKVTEKGKYVELRCDPISGHTALYWYRQSLGQGPEFLIYFQGTGAADDSGLPNDRFFAVRPEGSVSTLKIQRTERGDSAVYLCASSLGQGSSYGYTFGSGTRLTVV.

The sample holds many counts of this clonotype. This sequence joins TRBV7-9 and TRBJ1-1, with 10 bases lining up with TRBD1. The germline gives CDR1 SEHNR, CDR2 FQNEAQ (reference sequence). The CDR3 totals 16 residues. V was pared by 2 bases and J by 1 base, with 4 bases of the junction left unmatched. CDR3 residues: CASSLRGDRGNTEAFF. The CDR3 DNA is TGTGCCAGCAGCTTAAGGGGGGACAGGGGGAACACTGAAGCTTTCTTT.